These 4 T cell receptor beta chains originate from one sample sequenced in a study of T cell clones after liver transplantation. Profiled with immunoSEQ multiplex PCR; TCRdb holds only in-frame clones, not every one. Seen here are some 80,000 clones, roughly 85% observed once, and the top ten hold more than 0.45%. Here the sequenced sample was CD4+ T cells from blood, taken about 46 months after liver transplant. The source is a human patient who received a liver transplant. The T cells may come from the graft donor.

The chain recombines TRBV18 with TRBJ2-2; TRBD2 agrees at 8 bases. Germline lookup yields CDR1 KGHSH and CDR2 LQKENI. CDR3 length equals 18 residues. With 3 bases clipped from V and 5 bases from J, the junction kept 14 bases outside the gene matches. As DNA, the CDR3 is TGTGCCAGCTCACCCCTTGAGGCAGGGAGCGGGAGAACCGGGGAGCTGTTTTTT. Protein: CASSPLEAGSGRTGELFF.

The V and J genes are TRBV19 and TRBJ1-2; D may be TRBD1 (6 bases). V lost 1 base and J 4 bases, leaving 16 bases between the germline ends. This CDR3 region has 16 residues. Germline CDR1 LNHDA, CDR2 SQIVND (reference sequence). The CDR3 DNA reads TGTGCCAGTAGTATAGGCCCAGGGGCGCAATTCTATGGCTACACCTTC. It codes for CASSIGPGAQFYGYTF.

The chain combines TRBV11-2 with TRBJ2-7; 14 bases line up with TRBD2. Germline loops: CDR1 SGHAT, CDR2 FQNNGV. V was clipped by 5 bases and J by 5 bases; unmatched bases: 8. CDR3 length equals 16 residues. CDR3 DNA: TGTGCCAGCAGCCCCAGACTAGCGGGAGGGAGGAACGAGCAGTACTTC. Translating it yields CASSPRLAGGRNEQYF.

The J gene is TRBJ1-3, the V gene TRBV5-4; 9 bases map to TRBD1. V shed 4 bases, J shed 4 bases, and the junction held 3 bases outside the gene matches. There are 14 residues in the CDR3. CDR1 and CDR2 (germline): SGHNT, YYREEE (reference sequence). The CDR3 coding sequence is TGTGCCAGCAGCCAAGGGACAGGGGGAAACACCATATATTTT. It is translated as CASSQGTGGNTIYF.